These T cell receptor beta chains were read from a single sample in a study of T-cell memory formation after mild COVID-19. Via MiXCR, TCRdb re-called the 5' RACE reads, giving one row per CDR3 protein. The table lists approximately 560,000 distinct CDR3 sequences, 15% to 20% of them singletons. The source material was PBMCs or a T cell subset sorted from them (not recorded which). The receptors originated from an adult woman who had mild COVID-19 (a few samples of this study predate the infection). Cell type and time point are not known. CDR3s include the opening cysteine and the closing phenylalanine or tryptophan. The D gene is left open where the match is weak. Clone size is stated in some rows and not others, as once, few, many or a class when expanded.

d_call: TRBD1
j_call: TRBJ2-1
v_call: TRBV7-8
cdr3_length: 17
clone_size: many
cdr3_aa: CASSSQGALGSYNEQFF
cdr3_nt: TGTGCCAGCAGCTCTCAGGGGGCCCTGGGCTCCTACAATGAGCAGTTCTTC

d_call: NA
j_call: TRBJ2-3
v_call: TRBV29-1
cdr3_length: 17
clone_size: NA
cdr3_aa: CSAEDRDRDLGADTQYF
cdr3_nt: TGCAGCGCTGAAGACCGCGATAGGGACTTGGGGGCAGATACGCAGTATTTT

d_call: NA
j_call: TRBJ2-7
v_call: TRBV14
cdr3_length: 11
clone_size: few
cdr3_aa: CASSSDSEQYF
cdr3_nt: TGTGCCAGCAGCTCTGACTCAGAGCAGTACTTC

d_call: NA
j_call: TRBJ2-3
v_call: TRBV19
cdr3_length: 14
clone_size: NA
cdr3_aa: CASGRGDSADTQYF
cdr3_nt: TGTGCCAGTGGCAGGGGGGATTCAGCAGATACGCAGTATTTT

d_call: NA
j_call: TRBJ1-1
v_call: TRBV27
cdr3_length: 13
clone_size: few
cdr3_aa: CASSLSGRGEAFF
cdr3_nt: TGTGCCAGCAGTTTATCGGGAAGGGGTGAAGCTTTCTTT

d_call: NA
j_call: TRBJ1-5
v_call: TRBV2
cdr3_length: 15
clone_size: NA
cdr3_aa: CASSPPPQGSQPQHF
cdr3_nt: TGTGCCAGCAGTCCACCCCCGCAGGGTAGTCAGCCCCAGCATTTT

d_call: NA
j_call: TRBJ2-3
v_call: TRBV28
cdr3_length: 19
clone_size: few
cdr3_aa: CASSLPPVPKGGTTDTQYF
cdr3_nt: TGTGCCAGCAGTCTTCCTCCAGTCCCTAAGGGGGGGACAACAGATACGCAGTATTTT

d_call: TRBD1
j_call: TRBJ1-5
v_call: TRBV12-3/TRBV12-4
cdr3_length: 14
clone_size: NA
cdr3_aa: CASSLGQRNQPQHF
cdr3_nt: TGTGCCAGCAGTTTGGGACAGCGAAATCAGCCCCAGCATTTT

d_call: TRBD1
j_call: TRBJ1-2
v_call: TRBV7-9
cdr3_length: 16
clone_size: NA
cdr3_aa: CASSSLPGQGESGYTF
cdr3_nt: TGTGCCAGCAGCTCCCTCCCGGGACAGGGTGAAAGTGGCTACACCTTC

d_call: TRBD2
j_call: TRBJ2-3
v_call: TRBV7-9
cdr3_length: 15
clone_size: NA
cdr3_aa: CASSFTTSGRNTQYF
cdr3_nt: TGTGCCAGCAGCTTCACGACTAGCGGGAGGAATACGCAGTATTTT

d_call: NA
j_call: TRBJ1-5
v_call: TRBV6-2/TRBV6-3
cdr3_length: 13
clone_size: NA
cdr3_aa: CASTRDNRQPQHF
cdr3_nt: TGTGCCAGCACCCGGGACAATAGGCAGCCCCAGCATTTT

d_call: NA
j_call: TRBJ2-7
v_call: TRBV20-1
cdr3_length: 13
clone_size: few
cdr3_aa: CSASSTSRYEQYF
cdr3_nt: TGCAGTGCTAGCAGTACTAGCCGCTACGAGCAGTACTTC

d_call: NA
j_call: TRBJ2-7
v_call: TRBV10-3
cdr3_length: 16
clone_size: NA
cdr3_aa: CAISGQNQGSPYEQYF
cdr3_nt: TGTGCCATCAGTGGCCAGAATCAAGGGAGTCCGTACGAGCAGTACTTC

d_call: TRBD1
j_call: TRBJ2-2
v_call: TRBV7-8
cdr3_length: 17
clone_size: few
cdr3_aa: CASRDYRDRAGGGELFF
cdr3_nt: TGTGCCAGCAGAGACTACCGGGACAGGGCGGGTGGCGGGGAGCTGTTTTTT

d_call: TRBD2
j_call: TRBJ2-7
v_call: TRBV19
cdr3_length: 14
clone_size: few
cdr3_aa: CASSFSGGADEQYF
cdr3_nt: TGTGCCAGTAGTTTCTCCGGGGGGGCCGACGAGCAGTACTTC

d_call: NA
j_call: TRBJ2-7
v_call: TRBV12-3/TRBV12-4
cdr3_length: 12
clone_size: NA
cdr3_aa: CASRSVHGEQYF
cdr3_nt: TGTGCCAGCAGGTCCGTACATGGTGAGCAGTACTTC

d_call: NA
j_call: TRBJ1-5
v_call: TRBV12-3/TRBV12-4
cdr3_length: 16
clone_size: NA
cdr3_aa: CASRTRGVGGNQPQHF
cdr3_nt: TGTGCCAGCAGGACCCGTGGAGTCGGGGGCAATCAGCCCCAGCATTTT

d_call: TRBD2
j_call: TRBJ2-1
v_call: TRBV6-4
cdr3_length: 15
clone_size: few
cdr3_aa: CASRQGSGVYNEQFF
cdr3_nt: TGTGCCAGCAGGCAAGGTAGCGGGGTCTACAATGAGCAGTTCTTC

d_call: TRBD2
j_call: TRBJ2-1
v_call: TRBV12-3/TRBV12-4
cdr3_length: 16
clone_size: NA
cdr3_aa: CASSLWVTSGYNEQFF
cdr3_nt: TGTGCCAGCAGTTTATGGGTTACTAGCGGCTACAATGAGCAGTTCTTC

d_call: NA
j_call: TRBJ2-3
v_call: TRBV5-5
cdr3_length: 13
clone_size: NA
cdr3_aa: CASRGTWQDTQYF
cdr3_nt: TGTGCCAGCAGGGGGACGTGGCAGGATACGCAGTATTTT

d_call: TRBD1
j_call: TRBJ1-5
v_call: TRBV5-5
cdr3_length: 16
clone_size: NA
cdr3_aa: CASSRGTATSNQPQHF
cdr3_nt: TGTGCCAGCAGCCGGGGGACAGCAACTAGCAATCAGCCCCAGCATTTT

d_call: NA
j_call: TRBJ1-2
v_call: TRBV20-1
cdr3_length: 12
clone_size: NA
cdr3_aa: CSASGGGGSYTF
cdr3_nt: TGCAGTGCTAGCGGCGGCGGGGGGAGCTACACCTTC

d_call: NA
j_call: TRBJ2-4
v_call: TRBV12-3/TRBV12-4
cdr3_length: 12
clone_size: many
cdr3_aa: CASSPLANIQYF
cdr3_nt: TGTGCCAGCAGCCCCCTCGCGAACATTCAGTACTTC

d_call: NA
j_call: TRBJ1-5
v_call: TRBV6-2/TRBV6-3
cdr3_length: 15
clone_size: NA
cdr3_aa: CASREGGTVGQPQHF
cdr3_nt: TGTGCCAGCAGGGAGGGAGGGACCGTTGGTCAGCCCCAGCATTTT

d_call: NA
j_call: TRBJ2-3
v_call: TRBV14
cdr3_length: 13
clone_size: many
cdr3_aa: CASSQESTDTQYF
cdr3_nt: TGTGCCAGCAGCCAAGAAAGCACAGATACGCAGTATTTT

d_call: NA
j_call: TRBJ1-1
v_call: TRBV7-2
cdr3_length: 15
clone_size: few
cdr3_aa: CASSLAHGMNTEAFF
cdr3_nt: TGTGCCAGCAGCTTAGCGCACGGGATGAACACTGAAGCTTTCTTT

d_call: NA
j_call: TRBJ2-2
v_call: TRBV20-1
cdr3_length: 15
clone_size: few
cdr3_aa: CSAPRLGENTGELFF
cdr3_nt: TGCAGTGCCCCAAGGCTGGGGGAGAACACCGGGGAGCTGTTTTTT

d_call: NA
j_call: TRBJ2-1
v_call: TRBV24-1
cdr3_length: 12
clone_size: few
cdr3_aa: CATSDAGYEQFF
cdr3_nt: TGTGCCACCAGTGATGCGGGGTATGAGCAGTTCTTC

d_call: NA
j_call: TRBJ1-1
v_call: TRBV21-1
cdr3_length: 17
clone_size: NA
cdr3_aa: CASSKGVRGTPNTEAFF
cdr3_nt: TGTGCCAGCAGCAAAGGCGTTCGCGGGACACCTAACACTGAAGCTTTCTTT

d_call: TRBD2
j_call: TRBJ2-1
v_call: TRBV20-1
cdr3_length: 11
clone_size: NA
cdr3_aa: CSARGLAGEFF
cdr3_nt: TGCAGTGCTAGAGGATTAGCGGGGGAGTTCTTC

d_call: NA
j_call: TRBJ2-7
v_call: TRBV20-1
cdr3_length: 13
clone_size: NA
cdr3_aa: CSARVSPDYEQYF
cdr3_nt: TGCAGTGCTAGAGTTTCTCCGGACTACGAGCAGTACTTC

d_call: TRBD1
j_call: TRBJ2-5
v_call: TRBV20-1
cdr3_length: 15
clone_size: few
cdr3_aa: CSARDHDRGTETQYF
cdr3_nt: TGCAGTGCTAGAGATCACGACAGGGGGACGGAGACCCAGTACTTC

d_call: NA
j_call: TRBJ2-5
v_call: TRBV6-5
cdr3_length: 17
clone_size: few
cdr3_aa: CASSYSGGFAMIETQYF
cdr3_nt: TGTGCCAGCAGTTACTCTGGGGGATTCGCGATGATAGAGACCCAGTACTTC

d_call: NA
j_call: TRBJ1-1
v_call: TRBV12-3/TRBV12-4
cdr3_length: 15
clone_size: NA
cdr3_aa: CASSFFGEENTEAFF
cdr3_nt: TGTGCCAGCAGTTTTTTTGGGGAGGAGAACACTGAAGCTTTCTTT

d_call: NA
j_call: TRBJ1-1
v_call: TRBV5-1
cdr3_length: 14
clone_size: few
cdr3_aa: CASSLGASNTEAFF
cdr3_nt: TGCGCCAGCAGCTTGGGGGCATCGAACACTGAAGCTTTCTTT

d_call: NA
j_call: TRBJ1-2
v_call: TRBV5-1
cdr3_length: 13
clone_size: NA
cdr3_aa: CASSLASGEVCTF
cdr3_nt: TGCGCCAGCAGCTTGGCGAGTGGCGAGGTTTGCACCTTC

d_call: NA
j_call: TRBJ1-2
v_call: TRBV24-1
cdr3_length: 14
clone_size: few
cdr3_aa: CATSDFRETHGYTF
cdr3_nt: TGTGCCACCAGTGATTTTCGGGAAACCCATGGCTACACCTTC

d_call: TRBD1
j_call: TRBJ2-1
v_call: TRBV18
cdr3_length: 15
clone_size: few
cdr3_aa: CASSPPGQGGLVQFF
cdr3_nt: TGTGCCAGCTCACCACCCGGACAGGGGGGACTTGTGCAATTCTTC

d_call: NA
j_call: TRBJ2-7
v_call: TRBV6-2/TRBV6-3
cdr3_length: 12
clone_size: NA
cdr3_aa: CASSYVGREQYF
cdr3_nt: TGTGCCAGCAGTTACGTTGGCCGCGAGCAGTACTTC

d_call: NA
j_call: TRBJ2-3
v_call: TRBV10-3
cdr3_length: 16
clone_size: NA
cdr3_aa: CAISDGQWVYTDTQYF
cdr3_nt: TGTGCCATCAGTGACGGACAGTGGGTGTACACAGATACGCAGTATTTT

d_call: NA
j_call: TRBJ1-2
v_call: TRBV20-1
cdr3_length: 12
clone_size: NA
cdr3_aa: CSARQVNYGYTF
cdr3_nt: TGCAGTGCTAGACAGGTTAACTATGGCTACACCTTC

d_call: NA
j_call: TRBJ1-2
v_call: TRBV5-1
cdr3_length: 13
clone_size: once
cdr3_aa: CASSLGDGYGYTF
cdr3_nt: TGCGCCAGCAGCTTGGGGGACGGCTATGGCTACACCTTC

d_call: TRBD2
j_call: TRBJ2-1
v_call: TRBV24-1
cdr3_length: 16
clone_size: few
cdr3_aa: CATSDLSASGYNEQFF
cdr3_nt: TGTGCCACCAGTGATTTGTCGGCTAGCGGTTACAATGAGCAGTTCTTC

d_call: NA
j_call: TRBJ2-1
v_call: TRBV4-1
cdr3_length: 12
clone_size: NA
cdr3_aa: CASSKPYNEQFF
cdr3_nt: TGCGCCAGCAGTAAACCTTACAATGAGCAGTTCTTC

d_call: NA
j_call: TRBJ2-2
v_call: TRBV3-1
cdr3_length: 19
clone_size: NA
cdr3_aa: CASSPISRNRARYTGELFF
cdr3_nt: TGTGCCAGCAGCCCGATCTCGAGAAACAGGGCCCGATACACCGGGGAGCTGTTTTTT

d_call: TRBD1
j_call: TRBJ2-7
v_call: TRBV27
cdr3_length: 17
clone_size: NA
cdr3_aa: CASSLSEGQGKGNEQYF
cdr3_nt: TGTGCCAGCAGTTTATCAGAGGGACAGGGAAAGGGAAACGAGCAGTACTTC

d_call: NA
j_call: TRBJ2-5
v_call: TRBV29-1
cdr3_length: 13
clone_size: NA
cdr3_aa: CSGLGSAVETQYF
cdr3_nt: TGCAGCGGTCTAGGGTCCGCGGTGGAGACCCAGTACTTC

d_call: NA
j_call: TRBJ2-1
v_call: TRBV23-1
cdr3_length: 17
clone_size: few
cdr3_aa: CASSLPRGAGLNNEQFF
cdr3_nt: TGCGCCAGCAGTCTCCCCCGAGGGGCAGGGTTGAACAATGAGCAGTTCTTC